This T cell receptor (beta chain) was profiled in a study of T cells in localized non-small cell lung cancer. Study-wide points: Adjacent lung had a median around 60 of the 100 largest tumor clones.

The protocol was immunoSEQ multiplex PCR, while the TCRdb copy is restricted to in-frame clones and leaves out a portion. Of about 79,000 clones listed, 84% are singletons. After removal of 7 bases from V and 0 bases from J, the junction contained 5 bases not matched to a gene. In germline, CDR1 is LNHDA, CDR2 SQIVND (reference sequence). CDR3 length: 14 amino acids. As for this clone: Its antigen is undetermined.

The chain joins TRBV19 to TRBJ1-2, with TRBD1 matching over 7 bases. Here the sequenced sample was peripheral blood, taken before any cancer treatment. This receptor was obtained from a female donor aged 60 or older with stage I lung adenocarcinoma. The CDR3 loop reads CASTKGASNYGYTF. For the CDR3, the DNA is TGTGCCAGTACCAAGGGGGCTTCTAACTATGGCTACACCTTC. The whole variable domain, remainder taken from reference TRBV19 and TRBJ1-2, is DGGITQSPKYLFRKEGQNVTLSCEQNLNHDAMYWYRQDPGQGLRLIYYSQIVNDFQKGDIAEGYSVSREKKESFPLTVTSAQKNPTAFYLCASTKGASNYGYTFGSGTRLTVV.